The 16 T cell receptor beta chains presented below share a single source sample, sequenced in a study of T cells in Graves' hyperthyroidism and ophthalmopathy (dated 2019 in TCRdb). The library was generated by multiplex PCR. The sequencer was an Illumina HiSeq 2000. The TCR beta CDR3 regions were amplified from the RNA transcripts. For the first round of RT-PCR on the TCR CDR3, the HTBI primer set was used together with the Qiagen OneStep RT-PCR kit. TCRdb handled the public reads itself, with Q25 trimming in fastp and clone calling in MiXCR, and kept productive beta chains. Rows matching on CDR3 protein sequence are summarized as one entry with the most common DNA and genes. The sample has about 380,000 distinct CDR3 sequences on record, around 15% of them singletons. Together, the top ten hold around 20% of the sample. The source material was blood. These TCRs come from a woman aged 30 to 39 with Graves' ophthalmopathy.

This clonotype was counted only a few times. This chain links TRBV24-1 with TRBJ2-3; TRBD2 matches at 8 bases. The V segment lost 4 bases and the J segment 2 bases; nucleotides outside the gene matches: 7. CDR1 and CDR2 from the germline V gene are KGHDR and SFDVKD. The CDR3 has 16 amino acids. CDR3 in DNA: TGTGCCACCAGTGACCCGGCGGGAGGCTACACAGATACGCAGTATTTT. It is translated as CATSDPAGGYTDTQYF.

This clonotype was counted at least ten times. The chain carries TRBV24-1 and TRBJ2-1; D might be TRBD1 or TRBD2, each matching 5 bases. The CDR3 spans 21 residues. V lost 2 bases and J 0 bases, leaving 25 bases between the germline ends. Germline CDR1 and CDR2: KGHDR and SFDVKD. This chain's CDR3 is CATSDSRDVGREIRSYNEQFF. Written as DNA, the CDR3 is TGTGCCACCAGTGATTCTCGGGACGTAGGAAGGGAAATACGCTCCTACAATGAGCAGTTCTTC.

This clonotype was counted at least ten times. The CDR3 nucleotides read TGTGCCAGCAGCCTACCCCCAGGGACAGGTTCGGACTACGAGCAGTACTTC. Amino acid sequence: CASSLPPGTGSDYEQYF. V usage is TRBV11-2 and J usage is TRBJ2-7, with 8 bases fitting TRBD1. In germline, CDR1 is SGHAT, CDR2 FQNNGV. The V segment lost 5 bases and the J segment 3 bases; nucleotides outside the gene matches: 15. The CDR3 has 17 amino acids.

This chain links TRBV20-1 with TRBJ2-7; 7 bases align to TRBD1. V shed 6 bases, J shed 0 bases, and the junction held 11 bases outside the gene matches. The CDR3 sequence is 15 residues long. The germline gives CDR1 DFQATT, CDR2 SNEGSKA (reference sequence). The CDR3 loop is CSAGYRDSASYEQYF. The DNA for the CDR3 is TGCAGTGCCGGTTACCGGGACAGTGCCTCCTACGAGCAGTACTTC.

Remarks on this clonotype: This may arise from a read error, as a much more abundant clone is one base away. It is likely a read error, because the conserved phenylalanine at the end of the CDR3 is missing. The CDR3 nucleotides are TGTGCCAGCAGCTTTATAGGGATGACCTACGAGCAGTACTCC. Translation gives CASSFIGMTYEQYS. The chain carries TRBV7-2 and TRBJ2-7; D is unresolved. The germline V gene encodes CDR1 SGHTA and CDR2 FQGNSA. This CDR3 comprises 14 residues. The germline V and J ends were trimmed by 3 bases and 2 bases, with 11 bases remaining between them.

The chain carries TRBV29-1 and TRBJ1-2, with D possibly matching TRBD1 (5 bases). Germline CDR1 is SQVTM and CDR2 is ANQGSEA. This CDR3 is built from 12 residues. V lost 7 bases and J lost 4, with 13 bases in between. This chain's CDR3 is CSGRGSIYGYTF. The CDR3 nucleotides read TGCAGCGGTAGGGGCAGCATCTATGGCTACACCTTC.

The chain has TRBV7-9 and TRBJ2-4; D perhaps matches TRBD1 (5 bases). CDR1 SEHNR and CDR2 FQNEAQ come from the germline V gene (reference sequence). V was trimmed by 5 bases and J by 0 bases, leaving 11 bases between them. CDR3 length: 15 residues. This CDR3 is CASSLGAGAKNIQYF. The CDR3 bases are TGTGCCAGCAGCCTAGGGGCTGGAGCCAAAAACATTCAGTACTTC.

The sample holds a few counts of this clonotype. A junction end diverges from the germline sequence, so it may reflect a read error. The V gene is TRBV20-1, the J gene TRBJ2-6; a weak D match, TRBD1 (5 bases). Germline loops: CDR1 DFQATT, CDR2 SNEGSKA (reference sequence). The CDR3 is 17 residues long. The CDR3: CSAREHRWSSGANVLAF. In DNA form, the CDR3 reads TGCAGTGCTAGAGAGCATCGGTGGAGTTCTGGGGCCAACGTCCTGGCTTTC.

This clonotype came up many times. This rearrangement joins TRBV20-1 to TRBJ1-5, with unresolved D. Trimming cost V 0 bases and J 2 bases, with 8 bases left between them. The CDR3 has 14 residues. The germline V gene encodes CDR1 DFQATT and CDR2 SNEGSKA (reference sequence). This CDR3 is CSARDLAGNQPQHF. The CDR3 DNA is TGCAGTGCTAGAGATCTGGCAGGCAATCAGCCCCAGCATTTT.

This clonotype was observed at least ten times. The CDR3 coding sequence is TGCGCCAGCAGCTTGGGTTCTGCCGGGGAGCTGTTTTTT. Residues: CASSLGSAGELFF. This sequence joins TRBV5-1 and TRBJ2-2; D is unresolved. The CDR3 totals 13 residues. Per germline, CDR1 SGHRS and CDR2 YFSETQ. Trimming took off 0 bases at V and 6 bases at J, with 6 bases between the two ends. Combining the CDR3 with reference TRBV5-1 and TRBJ2-2 gives the whole variable domain KAGVTQTPRYLIKTRGQQVTLSCSPISGHRSVSWYQQTPGQGLQFLFEYFSETQRNKGNFPGRFSGRQFSNSRSEMNVSTLELGDSALYLCASSLGSAGELFFGEGSRLTVL.

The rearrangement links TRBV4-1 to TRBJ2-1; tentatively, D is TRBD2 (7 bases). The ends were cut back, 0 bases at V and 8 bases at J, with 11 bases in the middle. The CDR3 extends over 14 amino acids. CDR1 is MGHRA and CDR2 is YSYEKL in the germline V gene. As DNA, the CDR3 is TGCGCCAGCAGCCAAGAAGGGGGGGGATATGAGCAGTTCTTC. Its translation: CASSQEGGGYEQFF.

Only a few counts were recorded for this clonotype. The CDR3 DNA sequence: TGTGCCAGCAGCTTGGGATCTGTTCTAAGCTCCTATAATTCACCCCTCCACTTT. This gives the protein CASSLGSVLSSYNSPLHF. This chain uses TRBV5-6 with TRBJ1-6, with D unclear. Germline assignment: CDR1 SGHDT and CDR2 YYEEEE. The V and J ends lost 0 bases and 0 bases respectively, with 13 bases between them. The CDR3 consists of 18 residues. Full variable domain (missing parts from reference TRBV5-6 and TRBJ1-6): DAGVTQSPTHLIKTRGQQVTLRCSPKSGHDTVSWYQQALGQGPQFIFQYYEEEERQRGNFPDRFSGHQFPNYSSELNVNALLLGDSALYLCASSLGSVLSSYNSPLHFGNGTRLTVT.

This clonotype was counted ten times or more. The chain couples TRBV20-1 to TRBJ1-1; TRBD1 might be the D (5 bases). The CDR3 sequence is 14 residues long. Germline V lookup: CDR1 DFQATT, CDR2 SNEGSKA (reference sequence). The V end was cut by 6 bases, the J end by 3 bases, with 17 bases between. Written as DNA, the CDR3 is TGCAGTGCCCCTAGAGGGGCGTTCGACACTGAAGCTTTCTTT. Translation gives CSAPRGAFDTEAFF.

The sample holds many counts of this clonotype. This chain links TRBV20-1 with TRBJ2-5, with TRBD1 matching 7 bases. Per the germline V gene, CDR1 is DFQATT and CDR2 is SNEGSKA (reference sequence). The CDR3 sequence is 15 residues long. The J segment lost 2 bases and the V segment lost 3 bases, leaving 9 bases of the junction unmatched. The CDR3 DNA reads TGCAGTGCTAGGTTAGACAGGGCGATACAAGAGACCCAGTACTTC. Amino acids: CSARLDRAIQETQYF.

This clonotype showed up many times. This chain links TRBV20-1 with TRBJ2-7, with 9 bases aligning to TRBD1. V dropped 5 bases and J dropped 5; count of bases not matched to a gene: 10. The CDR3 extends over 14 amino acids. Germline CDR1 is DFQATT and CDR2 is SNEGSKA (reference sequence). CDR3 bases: TGCAGTGCTGCGGGACAGGGTAGTTCCAACGAGCAGTACTTC. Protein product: CSAAGQGSSNEQYF.

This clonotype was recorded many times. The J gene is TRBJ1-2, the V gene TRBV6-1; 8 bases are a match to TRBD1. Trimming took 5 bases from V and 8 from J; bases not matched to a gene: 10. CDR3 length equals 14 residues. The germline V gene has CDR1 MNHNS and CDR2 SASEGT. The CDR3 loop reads CASSSSRGPPGYTF. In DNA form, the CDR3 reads TGTGCCAGCAGTTCCTCCAGGGGGCCTCCGGGCTACACCTTC.